This entry lists 3 T cell receptor beta chains sequenced from one sample in a study of beta chain features in type 1 diabetes. Isolated RNA was reverse transcribed in full, so expressed TCRB transcripts were sequenced. Here immunoSEQ multiplex PCR was the method, and the copy in TCRdb shows in-frame clones only, minus some. The repertoire has 120,000 or so clones, about 18% of them found once; the top ten carry 2.6%. General study points: The study found moderately but significantly shorter TCRB CDR3s in all four CD4+ subsets of Type 1 diabetes patients.

These TCRs' antigens remain unknown. Sequences were obtained from central memory CD4+ T cells from blood. The receptors were sampled from a man aged 18 to 30 with type 1 diabetes.

This chain links TRBV28 with TRBJ1-2; maybe TRBD1 (5 bases). Trimming pared 3 bases from V and 8 bases from J, leaving 13 bases between. CDR1 is MDHEN, CDR2 SYDVKM, per germline. The CDR3 length is 13 residues. The CDR3 is CASSLGPKGGYTF. The DNA for the CDR3 is TGTGCCAGCAGTTTGGGACCTAAGGGAGGCTACACCTTC.

This chain joins TRBV4-2 and TRBJ2-7; TRBD2 agrees at 10 bases. V was pared by 1 base and J by 4 bases, with 1 base of the junction left unmatched. This CDR3 has 14 amino acids. Per the germline V gene, CDR1 is LGHNA and CDR2 is YNFKEQ. For the CDR3, the DNA is TGTGCCAGCAGCCAAGCTAGCGGGGGTTACGAGCAGTACTTC. This sequence encodes CASSQASGGYEQYF.

This chain uses TRBV2 with TRBJ2-1; D perhaps matches TRBD2 (5 bases). The V end was cut by 7 bases, the J end by 8 bases, with 12 bases between. This CDR3 spans 12 amino acids. The germline V gene encodes CDR1 SNHLY and CDR2 FYNNEI. As DNA, the CDR3 is TGTGCCAGCATGAGCACTAGTGATGAGCAGTTCTTC. Its protein product is CASMSTSDEQFF.